Listed below are T cell receptor beta chains from one sample, sequenced in a study of T cell responses to AZD1222 COVID-19 vaccine. Profiled with immunoSEQ multiplex PCR; TCRdb holds only in-frame clones, not every one. This sample carries tens of thousands of clones, 88% of them seen once, and the ten largest clones take about 5.5%. This sample comprised peripheral blood, obtained on day 0 of MenACWY control vaccination. These receptors all come from an adult in good health. CDR3s include the opening cysteine and the closing phenylalanine or tryptophan. D genes are given only for firm matches. The size entry is marked missing in some rows and otherwise reads once, few, many or a size class.

J gene: TRBJ1-1; V gene: TRBV5-5; clone size: .; D gene: TRBD1; CDR3 protein: CASSFTGTGGPTEAFF; CDR3 DNA: TGTGCCAGCAGCTTTACCGGGACAGGGGGGCCCACTGAAGCTTTCTTT
J gene: TRBJ2-1; V gene: TRBV7-3; clone size: once; D gene: .; CDR3 protein: CASSWGGDNEQFF; CDR3 DNA: TGTGCCAGCAGTTGGGGGGGCGACAATGAGCAGTTCTTC
J gene: TRBJ2-5; V gene: TRBV2; clone size: .; D gene: .; CDR3 protein: CASSVVGGSLETQYF; CDR3 DNA: TGTGCCAGCAGTGTAGTTGGAGGGAGTCTAGAGACCCAGTACTTC
J gene: TRBJ1-5; V gene: TRBV4-1; clone size: .; D gene: .; CDR3 protein: CASSQELGANQPQHF; CDR3 DNA: TGCGCCAGCAGCCAAGAATTGGGGGCCAATCAGCCCCAGCATTTT
J gene: TRBJ2-5; V gene: TRBV7-8; clone size: .; D gene: TRBD1; CDR3 protein: CASSPDRVETQYF; CDR3 DNA: TGTGCCAGCAGCCCGGACAGGGTTGAGACCCAGTACTTC
J gene: TRBJ1-4; V gene: TRBV19; clone size: few; D gene: TRBD1; CDR3 protein: CASSIAPGQIEKLFF; CDR3 DNA: TGTGCCAGTAGTATAGCCCCGGGACAGATTGAAAAACTGTTTTTT
J gene: TRBJ2-1; V gene: TRBV11-3; clone size: .; D gene: .; CDR3 protein: CASSFIDNEQFF; CDR3 DNA: TGTGCCAGCAGCTTCATAGACAATGAGCAGTTCTTC
J gene: TRBJ2-3; V gene: TRBV7-7; clone size: .; D gene: TRBD2; CDR3 protein: CASSLGAGISTDTQYF; CDR3 DNA: TGTGCTAGCAGCTTAGGAGCGGGGATAAGCACAGATACGCAGTATTTT
J gene: TRBJ2-2; V gene: TRBV30; clone size: .; D gene: TRBD1; CDR3 protein: CAWSTGTGNTGELFF; CDR3 DNA: TGTGCCTGGAGTACCGGGACAGGGAACACCGGGGAGCTGTTTTTT
J gene: TRBJ2-3; V gene: TRBV28; clone size: .; D gene: .; CDR3 protein: CASSLLGTSPQYF; CDR3 DNA: TGTGCCAGCAGTTTACTGGGGACATCGCCGCAGTATTTT
J gene: TRBJ1-2; V gene: TRBV3-1/TRBV3-2; clone size: .; D gene: .; CDR3 protein: CASSGGPNYGYTF; CDR3 DNA: TGTGCCAGCAGTGGGGGCCCTAACTATGGCTACACCTTC
J gene: TRBJ1-4; V gene: TRBV2; clone size: .; D gene: TRBD1; CDR3 protein: CASSGQGAINEKLFF; CDR3 DNA: TGTGCCAGCAGTGGCCAGGGGGCTATTAATGAAAAACTGTTTTTT
J gene: TRBJ1-4; V gene: TRBV5-1; clone size: .; D gene: .; CDR3 protein: CASSLQPSHNEKLFF; CDR3 DNA: TGCGCCAGCAGCTTGCAACCCAGTCATAATGAAAAACTGTTTTTT
J gene: TRBJ1-5; V gene: TRBV12-3/TRBV12-4; clone size: .; D gene: .; CDR3 protein: CASSWTGNQPQHF; CDR3 DNA: TGTGCCAGCAGCTGGACAGGCAATCAGCCCCAGCATTTT
J gene: TRBJ2-5; V gene: TRBV10-3; clone size: .; D gene: .; CDR3 protein: CAISEWRLQETQYF; CDR3 DNA: TGTGCCATCAGTGAGTGGAGGTTACAAGAGACCCAGTACTTC
J gene: TRBJ1-5; V gene: TRBV24-1; clone size: .; D gene: .; CDR3 protein: CATSDGRDPAGRPQHF; CDR3 DNA: TGTGCCACCAGTGACGGACGGGACCCTGCGGGTCGGCCCCAGCATTTT
J gene: TRBJ1-2; V gene: TRBV3-1/TRBV3-2; clone size: .; D gene: TRBD1; CDR3 protein: CASSQDQGQILF; CDR3 DNA: TGTGCCAGCAGCCAAGATCAGGGACAGATCCTTTTT
J gene: TRBJ2-2; V gene: TRBV4-3; clone size: .; D gene: TRBD2; CDR3 protein: CASSQRSGGITGELFF; CDR3 DNA: TGCGCCAGCAGCCAGAGGAGCGGGGGGATCACCGGGGAGCTGTTTTTT
J gene: TRBJ2-1; V gene: TRBV27; clone size: .; D gene: TRBD1; CDR3 protein: CASSSRSWDSEQFF; CDR3 DNA: TGTGCCAGCAGTTCCCGATCCTGGGACAGTGAGCAGTTCTTC
J gene: TRBJ1-4; V gene: TRBV6-5; clone size: .; D gene: .; CDR3 protein: CASSYSPQGLEKLFF; CDR3 DNA: TGTGCCAGCAGTTACTCACCACAGGGTTTGGAAAAACTGTTTTTT
J gene: TRBJ1-4; V gene: TRBV6-1; clone size: .; D gene: TRBD1; CDR3 protein: CASSETGGREKLFF; CDR3 DNA: TGTGCCAGCAGTGAAACAGGGGGAAGGGAAAAACTGTTTTTT
J gene: TRBJ2-3; V gene: TRBV7-8; clone size: .; D gene: .; CDR3 protein: CASSPSYYQYF; CDR3 DNA: TGTGCCAGCAGCCCATCCTACTACCAGTATTTT
J gene: TRBJ2-3; V gene: TRBV6-6; clone size: .; D gene: .; CDR3 protein: CASSPRETQYF; CDR3 DNA: TGTGCCAGCAGCCCCCGAGAGACGCAGTATTTT
J gene: TRBJ1-6; V gene: TRBV18; clone size: .; D gene: .; CDR3 protein: CASSPPSSPLHF; CDR3 DNA: TGTGCCAGCTCACCACCTTCCTCACCCCTCCACTTT
J gene: TRBJ2-7; V gene: TRBV10-3; clone size: .; D gene: .; CDR3 protein: CAISGGRGAYEQYF; CDR3 DNA: TGTGCCATCAGTGGGGGAAGGGGCGCCTACGAGCAGTACTTC
J gene: TRBJ1-1; V gene: TRBV19; clone size: .; D gene: TRBD1; CDR3 protein: CASSVQGAKGRAFF; CDR3 DNA: TGTGCCAGTAGTGTCCAGGGGGCGAAGGGTCGTGCTTTCTTT
J gene: TRBJ2-5; V gene: TRBV6-5; clone size: .; D gene: TRBD2; CDR3 protein: CASSYGSGGLETQYF; CDR3 DNA: TGTGCCAGCAGTTACGGGTCGGGGGGGCTAGAGACCCAGTACTTC
J gene: TRBJ1-4; V gene: TRBV7-2; clone size: once; D gene: .; CDR3 protein: CASSPGPPSFNEKLFF; CDR3 DNA: TGTGCCAGCAGCCCCGGACCTCCCTCATTCAATGAAAAACTGTTTTTT
J gene: TRBJ1-1; V gene: TRBV3-1/TRBV3-2; clone size: .; D gene: .; CDR3 protein: CASSRGNTEAFF; CDR3 DNA: TGTGCCAGCAGCCGAGGGAACACTGAAGCTTTCTTT
J gene: TRBJ1-1; V gene: TRBV9; clone size: .; D gene: .; CDR3 protein: CASSPSGVTTEAFF; CDR3 DNA: TGTGCCAGCAGCCCGAGCGGGGTTACCACTGAAGCTTTCTTT
J gene: TRBJ1-5; V gene: TRBV19; clone size: few; D gene: .; CDR3 protein: CASSLEGSSNQPQHF; CDR3 DNA: TGTGCCAGTAGTCTTGAGGGGAGTAGCAATCAGCCCCAGCATTTT
J gene: TRBJ1-1; V gene: TRBV6-4; clone size: .; D gene: .; CDR3 protein: CASSELWSKLMNTEAFF; CDR3 DNA: TGTGCCAGCAGTGAGTTGTGGAGTAAACTAATGAACACTGAAGCTTTCTTT
J gene: TRBJ2-1; V gene: TRBV5-8; clone size: .; D gene: .; CDR3 protein: CASSFRGVINNEQFF; CDR3 DNA: TGTGCCAGCAGCTTCAGAGGAGTCATTAACAATGAGCAGTTCTTC
J gene: TRBJ1-1; V gene: TRBV12-3/TRBV12-4; clone size: .; D gene: TRBD1; CDR3 protein: CASSPDRVGGFF; CDR3 DNA: TGTGCCAGCAGCCCGGACAGGGTCGGTGGTTTCTTT
J gene: TRBJ1-6; V gene: TRBV4-2; clone size: .; D gene: TRBD1; CDR3 protein: CASSQELAWTGEHSPLHF; CDR3 DNA: TGTGCCAGCAGCCAAGAGCTAGCGTGGACAGGGGAGCATTCACCCCTCCACTTT
J gene: TRBJ1-1; V gene: TRBV5-1; clone size: .; D gene: .; CDR3 protein: CASSLGGGSGTEAFF; CDR3 DNA: TGCGCCAGCAGCTTGGGGGGCGGGAGTGGCACTGAAGCTTTCTTT
J gene: TRBJ2-6; V gene: TRBV5-6; clone size: .; D gene: TRBD1; CDR3 protein: CASSLQGTGANVLTF; CDR3 DNA: TGTGCCAGCAGCTTACAGGGGACTGGGGCCAACGTCCTGACTTTC
J gene: TRBJ1-2; V gene: TRBV28; clone size: .; D gene: TRBD1; CDR3 protein: CASSTGTGHYGYTF; CDR3 DNA: TGTGCCAGCAGTACCGGGACAGGCCACTATGGCTACACCTTC
J gene: TRBJ1-3; V gene: TRBV5-4; clone size: once; D gene: .; CDR3 protein: CASSPDRRRNTIYF; CDR3 DNA: TGTGCCAGCAGCCCAGACAGGCGAAGAAACACCATATATTTT
J gene: TRBJ1-6; V gene: TRBV2; clone size: medium-sized; D gene: .; CDR3 protein: CASSLDSSPLHF; CDR3 DNA: TGTGCCAGCAGTCTCGACAGTTCACCCCTCCACTTT
J gene: TRBJ2-7; V gene: TRBV3-1/TRBV3-2; clone size: .; D gene: TRBD2; CDR3 protein: CASSQGLGGGYEQYF; CDR3 DNA: TGTGCCAGCAGCCAAGGCCTGGGGGGGGGCTACGAGCAGTACTTC
J gene: TRBJ2-7; V gene: TRBV18; clone size: .; D gene: TRBD1; CDR3 protein: CASSPRDREYEQYF; CDR3 DNA: TGTGCCAGCTCACCCCGGGACAGGGAATACGAGCAGTACTTC
J gene: TRBJ2-5; V gene: TRBV5-5; clone size: .; D gene: .; CDR3 protein: CASSLFRGIRQETQYF; CDR3 DNA: TGTGCCAGCAGCTTATTTCGGGGGATACGCCAAGAGACCCAGTACTTC
J gene: TRBJ1-1; V gene: TRBV7-8; clone size: .; D gene: .; CDR3 protein: CASSRGGAGEEAFF; CDR3 DNA: TGTGCCAGCAGCAGGGGGGGTGCAGGGGAAGAAGCTTTCTTT
J gene: TRBJ1-2; V gene: TRBV30; clone size: .; D gene: TRBD1; CDR3 protein: CAWSPGQGARTF; CDR3 DNA: TGTGCCTGGAGCCCGGGACAGGGGGCTAGGACCTTC
J gene: TRBJ2-7; V gene: TRBV28; clone size: .; D gene: TRBD1; CDR3 protein: CASSAPDGTGGSYEQYF; CDR3 DNA: TGTGCCAGCAGCGCCCCAGACGGGACAGGGGGCTCCTACGAGCAGTACTTC